Listed below are T cell receptor beta chains from one sample, sequenced in a study of T cell responses to AZD1222 COVID-19 vaccine. Profiling relied on immunoSEQ multiplex PCR, and the TCRdb table lists in-frame clones only, not all of them. The table lists roughly 260,000 clones, over 90% of them singletons. The sequenced sample was peripheral blood, obtained on day 0 of AZD1222 vaccination. The receptors stem from an adult in good health. Each CDR3 is given with its conserved first and last residue. The D gene is left open where the match is weak. A clone size is listed for some rows: how often the clone was seen (once, few, many), or a class if it is expanded.

d_call	v_call	clone_size	j_call	cdr3_nt	cdr3_aa
.	TRBV6-5	.	TRBJ2-7	TGTGCCAGCAGCCCCTCGACTCCCGCGTACGAGCAGTACTTC	CASSPSTPAYEQYF
.	TRBV2	once	TRBJ1-5	TGTGCCAGCAGCGAGACAAATCGGGATCAGCCCCAGCATTTT	CASSETNRDQPQHF
.	TRBV7-3	.	TRBJ2-7	TGTGCCAGCAGCTTCGGGACGGGGTACGAGCAGTACTTC	CASSFGTGYEQYF
.	TRBV28	.	TRBJ1-2	TGTGCCAGCACCCCGACAGGAGCCGGCTACACCTTC	CASTPTGAGYTF
.	TRBV5-1	.	TRBJ2-1	TGCGCCAGCAGCCTCAAACTAGCAGGATATATGGATGAGCAGTTCTTC	CASSLKLAGYMDEQFF
TRBD1	TRBV18	.	TRBJ2-7	TGTGCCAGCTCACCGACAGGGGCGAACTACGAGCAGTACTTC	CASSPTGANYEQYF
.	TRBV7-9	.	TRBJ2-2	TGTGCCAGCAGCTTCAGATTCCCGCCGGCCGGGGAGCTGTTTTTT	CASSFRFPPAGELFF
.	TRBV5-1	.	TRBJ2-6	TGCGCCAGCAGCTTGGGGGCCCTGTCCGGGGCCAACGTCCTGACTTTC	CASSLGALSGANVLTF
.	TRBV2	.	TRBJ1-1	TGTGCCAGCAGTGAAGGTAGGGGGGTGGCCACTGAAGCTTTCTTT	CASSEGRGVATEAFF
.	TRBV7-9	.	TRBJ2-5	TGTGCCAGCAGCTTGTACCAAGAGACCCAGTACTTC	CASSLYQETQYF
.	TRBV19	.	TRBJ2-4	TGTGCCAGTAGTATGCCTAACCCTATAAACATTCAGTACTTC	CASSMPNPINIQYF
.	TRBV28	.	TRBJ2-7	TGTGCCAGCAGTAGCAGGGAAGAGCAGTACTTC	CASSSREEQYF
.	TRBV7-2	.	TRBJ2-6	TGTGCCAGCGGACCTCAACAGGGATCTGGGGCCAACGTCCTGACTTTC	CASGPQQGSGANVLTF
.	TRBV5-1	.	TRBJ1-6	TGCGCCAGCAGCTTGGCAGGGAGGGGGTCACCCCTCCACTTT	CASSLAGRGSPLHF
.	TRBV30	once	TRBJ2-6	TGTGCCTGGAGTGACGGGACTTCTGGGGCCAACGTCCTGACTTTC	CAWSDGTSGANVLTF
TRBD1	TRBV29-1	.	TRBJ1-2	TGCAGCGTTCCCGGGACAGTCTATGGCTACACCTTC	CSVPGTVYGYTF
.	TRBV2	.	TRBJ2-7	TGTGCCAGCAGTTTGGAGGGGGCTTCCCTCTACGAGCAGTACTTC	CASSLEGASLYEQYF
.	TRBV27	.	TRBJ1-1	TGTGCCAGCCATGCTATACGGGGAGAAGCTTTCTTT	CASHAIRGEAFF
TRBD1	TRBV4-3	.	TRBJ2-7	TGCGCCAGCAGCCAAGATGGACAGGACCGCTCCTACGAGCAGTACTTC	CASSQDGQDRSYEQYF
TRBD1	TRBV5-1	.	TRBJ2-2	TGCGCCAGCAGCTTCCCACAGGGGGCCGGGGAGCTGTTTTTT	CASSFPQGAGELFF
.	TRBV5-8	.	TRBJ1-5	TGTGCCAGCAGCTTGGTACCTCAGCCCCAGCATTTT	CASSLVPQPQHF
TRBD2	TRBV2	.	TRBJ2-3	TGTGCCAGCACCGGACTAGCGGGGTACGATACGCAGTATTTT	CASTGLAGYDTQYF
.	TRBV11-3	.	TRBJ2-1	TGTGCCAGCAGCTCCAACAGGGGAGGCCATGGTGAGCAGTTCTTC	CASSSNRGGHGEQFF
TRBD1	TRBV27	.	TRBJ1-2	TGTGCCAGCAGTACCAGGGGGCCCGGTTGGTATGGCTACACCTTC	CASSTRGPGWYGYTF
.	TRBV12-3/TRBV12-4	.	TRBJ1-1	TGTGCCAGCAGTTTGGGGGTTGGCGAAGCTTTCTTT	CASSLGVGEAFF
.	TRBV5-6	.	TRBJ2-5	TGTGCCAGCAGCCCCGACCCCAGGGCCCCCGGCGGGGAGACCCAGTACTTC	CASSPDPRAPGGETQYF
TRBD1	TRBV15	.	TRBJ2-7	TGTGCCACCAGCAGAACCCGGGACAGGGTAGGGACCTACGAGCAGTACTTC	CATSRTRDRVGTYEQYF
TRBD1	TRBV9	.	TRBJ1-3	TGTGCCAGTTACAGACAGGGGAACCCCTCTGGAAACACCATATATTTT	CASYRQGNPSGNTIYF
.	TRBV2	.	TRBJ1-2	TGTGCCAGCAGTGAAACGGGGAACTATGGCTACACCTTC	CASSETGNYGYTF
.	TRBV27	.	TRBJ2-7	TGTGCCAGCAGTTTGTCCAGAACCTACGAGCAGTACTTC	CASSLSRTYEQYF
.	TRBV4-1	.	TRBJ2-7	TGCGCCAGCAGCCAAGTAGGTTCCTCACCCTACGAGCAGTACTTC	CASSQVGSSPYEQYF